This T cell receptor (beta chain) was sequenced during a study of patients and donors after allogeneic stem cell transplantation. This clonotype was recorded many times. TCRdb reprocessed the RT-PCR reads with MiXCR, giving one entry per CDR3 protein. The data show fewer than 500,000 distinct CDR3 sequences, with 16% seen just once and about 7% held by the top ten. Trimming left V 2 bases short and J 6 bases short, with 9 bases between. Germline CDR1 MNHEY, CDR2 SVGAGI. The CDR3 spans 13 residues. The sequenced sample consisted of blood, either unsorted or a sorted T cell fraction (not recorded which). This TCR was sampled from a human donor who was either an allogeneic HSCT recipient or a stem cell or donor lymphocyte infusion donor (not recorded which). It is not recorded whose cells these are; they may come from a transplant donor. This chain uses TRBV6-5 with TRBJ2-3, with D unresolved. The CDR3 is CASSYTIRDTQYF. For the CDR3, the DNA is TGTGCCAGCAGTTACACTATCCGGGATACGCAGTATTTT.